The text below deals with one T cell receptor beta chain. Antigen specificity is unknown. With baseline, cycle 4 day 1, and cycle 7 day 1 as timepoints, blood was sampled. The entry originates in a study of OX40 agonist ivuxolimab in advanced cancers. Study in general: At doses from 0.01 to 10 mg/kg, patients were given intravenous ivuxolimab every 2 weeks. Among those enrolled, mean age was roughly 62 years (range about 23 to 85) and 75% to 85% were male. Regarding the study as a whole: Certain nonresponding patients likewise had low normalized T-cell clonal expansion.

Generated by immunoSEQ multiplex PCR, the TCRdb table keeps only in-frame clones and is missing some. Among some 45,000 clones, 80% to 90% were seen once, and the ten largest hold 4.7%. This CDR3 region has 13 residues. Germline CDR1 is LNHDA and CDR2 is SQIVND (reference sequence). Trimming cost V 3 bases and J 12 bases, with 15 bases left between them. The chain carries TRBV19 and TRBJ1-5; D gene unclear. The receptor comes from an adult with an advanced solid tumor such as melanoma, head and neck, liver or kidney cancer. The specimen comprised CD4+ or CD8+ T cells sorted from blood, sampled in a trial of the OX40 agonist ivuxolimab. The CDR3 region has the DNA TGTGCCAGTAGTATCGGCCCAGGTAGGGTCCAGCATTTT. As protein: CASSIGPGRVQHF. The full variable domain, with the rest looked up from reference TRBV19 and TRBJ1-5, is DGGITQSPKYLFRKEGQNVTLSCEQNLNHDAMYWYRQDPGQGLRLIYYSQIVNDFQKGDIAEGYSVSREKKESFPLTVTSAQKNPTAFYLCASSIGPGRVQHFGDGTRLSIL.